The TCR beta chain under discussion was sequenced for a study of T cells in Graves' hyperthyroidism and ophthalmopathy (dated by TCRdb to the late 2010s). Describing the broader study: To identify distinguishing TCR V-J signatures, a discovery cohort of 100 or so patients was used, comprising 43 with Graves' ophthalmopathy and roughly 60 with stable Graves' hyperthyroidism. Prospective prediction of ophthalmopathy was tested in an independent validation cohort consisting of about 20 hyperthyroidism patients and some 15 patients who later progressed to ophthalmopathy. The roughly 94 discovery patients were randomly split 7:3 into training and test sets. In addition, the study compared T-cell repertoires in thyroid tissue and in blood from about six Graves' hyperthyroidism patients. After sampling, hyperthyroidism patients received methimazole starting at 30 mg daily, and ophthalmopathy patients received high-dose intravenous methylprednisolone. The paper describes TCR Vbeta CDR3 sequencing of 135 peripheral blood samples, made up of 43 ophthalmopathy patients, 70 to 80 hyperthyroidism patients and roughly 17 progressor patients.

Concerning this clonotype: The antigen it recognizes is unknown. One junction end does not reproduce the germline sequence, and a read error may be involved.

The TCR beta CDR3 regions were amplified from the RNA transcripts. The first round of RT-PCR for the TCR CDR3 was performed with the HTBI primer set and the Qiagen OneStep RT-PCR kit. A second multiplex PCR round built the libraries, followed by size selection and purification. Sequencing of the libraries was done on an Illumina HiSeq2000 using paired-end 100 bp reads. Turning to the authors' computational methods: Raw data were processed with SOAPnuke, discarding reads with adapters, uncalled bases, mean Phred below 15, or no exact constant-primer or identifier match. COPE v1.2.5 was used to merge high-quality paired reads, and clonotypes were defined as unique nucleotide sequences. MiTCR v1.1 was used to align clonotypes to the IMGT TRBV, TRBD and TRBJ reference segments. The analysis included only V-J combinations with a frequency above 0.0001, which together covered approximately 99% of the repertoires. A TCS score was defined as the ratio between F50 (clonal expansion) and ExV (chaos), using BLOSUM62-based TCRdist between CDR3 peptides within each V-J. Welch's t-statistics and random forest reduced roughly 500 V-J features to roughly 13, which were used in a naive Bayes classifier (R e1071). The Morisita-Horn index was used to measure how similar the thyroid and blood repertoires were. TCRdb reworked the public reads: Q25 trimming with fastp, MiXCR clone assembly, productive beta chains retained. Each CDR3 protein gets just one entry, which takes the most common genes and DNA from the rows behind it. TCRdb, rather than the study authors, made the V and J calls. Present in this sample are almost 50,000 distinct CDR3 sequences, roughly 56% of which were seen just once. The ten most abundant clones make up under 35% of the sample.

General findings and caveats noted by the study authors: In cross-validation, a model built on a 13 V-J signature told ophthalmopathy apart from stable hyperthyroidism with 85% to 90% sensitivity and around 84% specificity, and in testing the same model reached 80%/75%. Most expanded thyroid clonotypes (frequency above 0.001) were also detected in blood, suggesting blood repertoires may reflect thyroid immune responses. Sample size was not statistically predetermined, and investigators were not blinded to group allocation. In validation, the model predicted progression to ophthalmopathy a median of roughly six months before onset, with 70% to 71% sensitivity and 72.22% specificity.

The germline V gene supplies CDR1 KGHDR and CDR2 SFDVKD. The CDR3 contains 12 residues, cysteine and phenylalanine counted. CDR3 DNA is the only sequence kept; it has 36 bases, read in frame from the first base. Stable Graves' hyperthyroidism was defined as no progression to ophthalmopathy during 18 months of follow-up. Hyperthyroidism patients were aged 18 to 65 years and newly diagnosed, with disease duration of less than 2 months. The study excluded patients with uncontrolled infections, other autoimmune diseases, pregnancy or lactation. Clinical symptoms, serum thyroxine and TRAb, thyroid ultrasound, and orbital computed tomography formed the basis for the diagnoses. Total RNA was extracted using Trizol reagent, and RNA quality was assessed on an Agilent 2100 Bioanalyzer.

The sequenced sample consisted of peripheral blood or thyroid tissue (not recorded which). The clonotype comes from a man aged 18 to 35 with Graves' hyperthyroidism. The sequence links TRBV24-1 to TRBJ1-4; no confident D gene assignment can be made. The DNA reads TGTGCCACCAGTGGTTTGACGGAAAAACCGTTTTTT. Translated, this is CATSGLTEKPFF.